These 19 T cell receptor beta chains were sequenced from one sample in a study of cytomegalovirus exposure and HLA in healthy donors. Both 60 Vbeta primers and 13 Jbeta primers went into the PCR. The table came from immunoSEQ multiplex PCR; TCRdb's copy has only in-frame clones and leaves some out. The sample includes fewer than 150,000 clones, around 77% of them seen just once. The specimen sequenced was PBMCs. The source is a man aged 50 to 60 in good health and CMV-seropositive.

This rearrangement joins TRBV7-2 to TRBJ2-1; the D is unclear. The germline V gene encodes CDR1 SGHTA and CDR2 FQGNSA. V lost 8 bases to trimming and J lost 4 bases, with 15 bases between them. The CDR3 sequence is 14 residues long. CDR3 sequence reads: CASDQSEEYNEQFF. The CDR3 nucleotides read TGTGCCAGCGATCAGAGCGAAGAGTACAATGAGCAGTTCTTC.

The rearrangement links TRBV2 to TRBJ2-7; possibly TRBD1 for D (5 bases). This CDR3 region has 15 residues. Germline-derived CDR1 and CDR2 are SNHLY and FYNNEI. The V and J ends lost 4 bases and 0 bases respectively, with 13 bases between them. Here the CDR3 DNA reads TGTGCCAGCAGTGTTCGCCCAGGGTCCTCCTACGAGCAGTACTTC. This gives the protein CASSVRPGSSYEQYF.

The rearrangement joins TRBV7-2 to TRBJ2-3; 12 nucleotides line up with TRBD2. This CDR3 comprises 18 residues. Germline V gene lookup returns CDR1 SGHTA and CDR2 FQGNSA. V shed 4 bases, J shed 4 bases, and the junction held 12 bases outside the gene matches. The CDR3 here is CASSSSSGGALRADTQYF. The CDR3 bases are TGTGCCAGCAGCTCATCTAGCGGGGGGGCGCTTCGGGCAGATACGCAGTATTTT.

The chain is built from TRBV7-6 and TRBJ2-1; D is uncertain. V was clipped by 4 bases and J by 7 bases, with 8 bases between them. This CDR3 spans 12 amino acids. Germline values: CDR1 SGHVS, CDR2 FNYEAQ. The CDR3 region is CASSSSNNEQFF. In DNA form, the CDR3 reads TGTGCCAGCAGCTCATCTAATAATGAGCAGTTCTTC.

The V and J genes are TRBV18 and TRBJ2-5; TRBD2 aligns across 15 bases. V was pared by 1 base and J by 6 bases, with 6 bases of the junction left unmatched. CDR3 size: 17 residues. CDR1 is KGHSH and CDR2 is LQKENI in the germline V gene. The CDR3 nucleotides read TGTGCCAGCTCACCACAGCCCGGACTAGCGGGGGGGCAGACCCAGTACTTC. Protein product: CASSPQPGLAGGQTQYF.

This clone was observed many times. This chain joins TRBV7-2 and TRBJ1-3; 7 positions agree with TRBD1. V lost 5 bases to trimming and J lost 0 bases; unmatched junction nucleotides: 7. Germline loops: CDR1 SGHTA, CDR2 FQGNSA. CDR3 length: 16 amino acids. For the CDR3, the DNA is TGTGCCAGCAGCCTAACAGGGGAAAGCTCTGGAAACACCATATATTTT. Its protein product is CASSLTGESSGNTIYF. Full variable domain (remainder filled in from reference TRBV7-2 and TRBJ1-3): GAGVSQSPSNKVTEKGKDVELRCDPISGHTALYWYRQSLGQGLEFLIYFQGNSAPDKSGLPSDRFSAERTGGSVSTLTIQRTQQEDSAVYLCASSLTGESSGNTIYFGEGSWLTVV.

J is TRBJ1-1 and V is TRBV2; tentative D call: TRBD1 (5 bases). CDR3 length equals 14 residues. The germline V gene encodes CDR1 SNHLY and CDR2 FYNNEI. Trimming pared 2 bases from V and 5 bases from J, leaving 12 bases between. The CDR3: CASSEIDSATEAFF. DNA of the CDR3: TGTGCCAGCAGTGAAATTGACAGTGCGACTGAAGCTTTCTTT.

The chain carries TRBV21-1 and TRBJ2-7; no check of the table's D call, TRBD1, against the DNA was made. TRBV21-1 is marked as a pseudogene. The CDR3 length is 14 residues. CDR3 protein: CASTGDRGHYEQYF. The CDR3 DNA is TGTGCCAGCACAGGGGACAGGGGGCACTACGAGCAGTACTTC.

The chain joins TRBV29-1 to TRBJ1-4; 7 bases are a match to TRBD1. The V and J ends lost 1 base and 8 bases, in that order; junction bases with no gene match: 7. The germline V gene has CDR1 SQVTM and CDR2 ANQGSEA. This CDR3 is 14 amino acids long. This chain's CDR3 is CSVEVAGDREKLFF. The CDR3 region has the DNA TGCAGCGTTGAAGTGGCAGGGGACAGAGAAAAACTGTTTTTT. Full variable domain (missing parts from reference TRBV29-1 and TRBJ1-4): SAVISQKPSRDICQRGTSLTIQCQVDSQVTMMFWYRQQPGQSLTLIATANQGSEATYESGFVIDKFPISRPNLTFSTLTVSNMSPEDSSIYLCSVEVAGDREKLFFGSGTQLSVL.

V and J are TRBV7-2 and TRBJ2-1, with 11 positions matching TRBD2. This CDR3 has 14 amino acids. Trimming at V came to 5 bases and at J to 8 bases, leaving 5 bases not matched to a gene. Germline V gives CDR1 SGHTA, CDR2 FQGNSA. CDR3 DNA: TGTGCCAGCAGCGCGACTAGCGGGATATATGAGCAGTTCTTC. Encoded protein: CASSATSGIYEQFF.

This rearrangement joins TRBV10-3 to TRBJ1-2; unclear D gene. Germline V lookup: CDR1 ENHRY, CDR2 SYGVKD. CDR3 length: 12 residues. V was trimmed by 3 bases and J by 4 bases, leaving 6 bases between them. CDR3 sequence (DNA): TGTGCCATCAGTGAAGCCCGCTATGGCTACACCTTC. Protein sequence: CAISEARYGYTF.

The chain is built from TRBV7-9 and TRBJ2-5, with 7 bases identical to TRBD2. The J call may be faulty, since TRBJ2-7 better matches the DNA end. Germline values: CDR1 SEHNR, CDR2 FQNEAQ (reference sequence). This CDR3 comprises 14 residues. The CDR3 DNA follows: TGTGCCAGCAGCTTCGGCGGGAGAAACTACGAGCAGTACTTC. It yields the protein CASSFGGRNYEQYF.

The chain links TRBV29-1 to TRBJ2-3; 13 bases map to TRBD2. The V gene end was trimmed by 6 bases and the J gene end by 6 bases; junction bases not matched to a gene: 12. CDR3 length: 16 amino acids. Germline V gene lookup returns CDR1 SQVTM and CDR2 ANQGSEA. This CDR3 is CSVTPSLAGGRDTQYF. In nucleotides, the CDR3 is TGCAGCGTCACCCCTTCACTAGCGGGAGGGAGGGATACGCAGTATTTT.

The V and J genes are TRBV14 and TRBJ2-7; TRBD2 matches at 10 bases. The ends lost 2 bases at V and 5 bases at J; junction bases unmatched: 3. The CDR3 consists of 14 residues. The V gene's germline CDR1 is SGHDN and CDR2 FVKESK. The DNA for the CDR3 is TGTGCCAGCAGCCAATCTAGCGGGAGCAACGAGCAGTACTTC. As protein: CASSQSSGSNEQYF.

This chain joins TRBV6-5 and TRBJ2-7; D unresolved. The germline V and J ends were trimmed by 5 bases and 7 bases, with 21 bases remaining between them. The CDR3 runs to 15 residues. Germline V gene data show CDR1 as MNHEY and CDR2 as SVGAGI. The CDR3 DNA is TGTGCCAGCAGTCCAGACAATTCCCTCGTCCGGGAGCAGTACTTC. This sequence encodes CASSPDNSLVREQYF.

This clone was recorded once. The chain carries TRBV7-9 and TRBJ1-1; tentative D call: TRBD1 (6 bases). Per the germline V gene, CDR1 is SEHNR and CDR2 is FQNEAQ (reference sequence). Trimming cost V 3 bases and J 4 bases, with 18 bases left between them. The CDR3 runs 16 residues. The CDR3 protein is CASSLGGAGAGTEAFF. CDR3 DNA: TGTGCCAGCAGCTTGGGGGGGGCAGGGGCGGGCACTGAAGCTTTCTTT.

This clone was observed a handful of times. The CDR3 is CASSIGTGLMNTEAFF. For the CDR3, the DNA is TGTGCCAGTAGTATAGGAACGGGACTTATGAACACTGAAGCTTTCTTT. The chain uses TRBV19 and TRBJ1-1; D is possibly TRBD1 (5 bases). Germline V gene sequence: CDR1 LNHDA, CDR2 SQIVND (reference sequence). This CDR3 spans 16 amino acids. V was pared by 1 base and J by 0 bases, with 12 bases between.

V gene TRBV6-6 combines with J gene TRBJ1-1; the match to TRBD1 covers 8 bases. Germline trimming cut 2 bases from V and 5 bases from J; bases unmatched to any gene: 7. This CDR3 region has 15 residues. Germline-derived CDR1 and CDR2 are MNHNY and SVGAGI (reference sequence). This CDR3 reads CASSYGRGQRTEAFF. For the CDR3, the DNA is TGTGCCAGCAGTTACGGCAGGGGGCAGAGGACTGAAGCTTTCTTT.

The V call is TRBV10-3, the J call TRBJ2-1; a possible D gene is TRBD1 (5 bases). The CDR3 spans 14 residues. CDR1 and CDR2 (germline): ENHRY, SYGVKD. V was pared by 2 bases and J by 2 bases, with 7 bases between. As DNA, the CDR3 is TGTGCCATCAGTGAGAGGACAACCTACAATGAGCAGTTCTTC. Its protein is CAISERTTYNEQFF.